This entry concerns a single TCR beta chain. In this sample, this clone turned up a few times. The antigen this receptor binds is unknown. Per-base quality was not reported, and no clone a single base away is much larger than it. Other DNA sequences in the same sample also yield this CDR3. This sample is drawn from a study of shared clonotypes between healthy human individuals (TCRdb year 2020). Broadly, across the study: The cohort included three men and two women between 18 and 49 years of age. Per donor, three plates each were used for CD4 naive and CD4 memory, two for CD8 naive, and one for CD8 memory. To estimate repertoire size and how much clonotypes are shared between individuals, the study performed deep sequencing of blood TCR repertoires from roughly five healthy adults. Libraries were prepared and TCR repertoires were sequenced by different laboratories using diverse techniques, in order to increase sequencing depth and limit assay-specific biases. Per donor, leukapheresis produced somewhere between about 0.9 and 10 billion PBMCs. Overall study outcomes, separate from this receptor: Compared with non-shared clonotypes, the clonotypes found in all four sorted-subset donors had higher generation probabilities. When several donors were compared, the shared fraction of clonotypes was about 5.5% for naive CD4, more than 3% for naive CD8, 2.3% for memory CD4, and 0.4% for memory CD8. Pairwise subsampling led to the expectation that sequencing depth would affect the degree of clonotype sharing among donors. Rarefaction of sorted-subset datasets indicated incomplete sequencing despite the large sequencing depth. Sampling was restricted to blood, and TCR repertoires in tissues likely differ from the TCR repertoires found in blood. The genetic and exposure-history diversity represented was limited by the small number of donors. Naive subsets generally had larger estimated clonotype richness than memory subsets did.

CD8 naive samples were CD45RO-negative cells positively selected for CCR7, giving a CD45RA+CCR7+ population that excluded TemRA cells. Donors were healthy HIV-negative adults with no recently reported acute infections or vaccinations. Every donor was a Caucasian adult residing in Nashville, Tennessee, USA. Blood was collected by leukapheresis, and PBMCs were isolated by Ficoll-Histopaque density gradient centrifugation and then cryopreserved in liquid nitrogen vapor phase. Analytical flow cytometry was used to check the purity and quantity of each magnetically sorted T cell population. Each sorted fraction had its genomic DNA isolated and then quantified by UV absorbance on a Nanodrop 2000c. V is pared back by 0 bases and J by 3 bases, with 4 bases lying between the germline termini. The cysteine opens and the phenylalanine closes a CDR3 of 12 amino acids. The sequence is cut down to CDR3 DNA, 36 bases in frame from base 1. Sequences SGHRS (CDR1) and YFSETQ (CDR2) are obtained from the germline V gene.

TCR CDR3 regions were amplified from genomic DNA by multiplex PCR using the deep immunoSEQ assay. Genomic DNA extracted from each cell subset was distributed evenly over all wells of several immunoSEQ 96-well plates, and each plate served as one replicate. For sorted subsets, each replicate PCR was loaded with approximately 200 ng genomic DNA, equivalent to 32,000 or so T cell genomes. Purified libraries were measured with a Qubit 3.0 fluorometer, size-checked on a Bioanalyzer 2100, and measured again with the KAPA Library Quantification kit. Every immunoSEQ 96-well plate was sequenced on a separate single-read 150-cycle Illumina NextSeq 550 flow cell. The paper's processing steps were these. Because the immunoSEQ output included only junctional sequences and no quality scores, the filtering could not be the same as the filtering used for full-length reads. Sequences were annotated with PyIR, a Python wrapper for IgBLAST v1.9, and V/J genes and CDR3 were assigned using IMGT germline references. Any read was removed if the V/J assignment was weak (E-value above 1e-6), the CDR3 was missing, or the read contained stop codons, out-of-frame junctions, or ambiguous translated residues. V3J clonotypes were defined as sequences sharing an identical inferred V gene, J gene, and CDR3 amino acid sequence. The percentage overlap between two repertoires was calculated by dividing the number of shared unique clonotypes by the size of the smaller repertoire. RTK rarefaction, the Chao1 estimator, and Recon v2.1 estimates of unobserved clonotypes were used to assess repertoire richness. Generation probabilities for all TCRbeta clonotypes obtained by the gDNA method from a handful of donors were computed using OLGA. The source is immuneACCESS, and TCRdb retained only in-frame sequences with V and J called. Part of the clones is not carried over; for the studies checked, unresolved V genes explain less than half of this, and the remainder is unexplained. That table gives V, J and clone size, and the DNA gave D and trimming. In all, the sample holds a few million clones, and 80% to 95% of those were seen once. In total, the top ten clones hold under 2% of the sample.

Sequenced: naive CD8+ T cells from PBMCs. Per the publication, the cell subset or site label means: CD45RA+CCR7+. The rearrangement joined TRBV5-1 to TRBJ2-7, with no reliable assignment of the D segment. This sequence was found in a man younger than 30 in good health. Some clones in this sample may be carry-over from other donors' samples. Read as DNA, the sequence is TGCGCCAGCAGCTTGGGTGGCTACGAGCAGTACTTC. Its coded protein is CASSLGGYEQYF.